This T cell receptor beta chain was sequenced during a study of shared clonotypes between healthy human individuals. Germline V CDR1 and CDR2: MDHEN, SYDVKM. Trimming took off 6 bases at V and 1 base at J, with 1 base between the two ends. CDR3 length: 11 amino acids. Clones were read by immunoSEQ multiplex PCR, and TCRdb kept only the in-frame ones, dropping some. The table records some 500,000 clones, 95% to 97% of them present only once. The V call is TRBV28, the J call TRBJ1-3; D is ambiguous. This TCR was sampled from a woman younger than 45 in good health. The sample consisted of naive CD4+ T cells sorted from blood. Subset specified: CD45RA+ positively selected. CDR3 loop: CASRSGNTIYF. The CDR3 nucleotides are TGTGCCAGCAGATCTGGAAACACCATATATTTT.